Below, 31 T cell receptor beta chains from the same sample are listed, as sequenced in a study of cytomegalovirus exposure and HLA in healthy donors (dated by TCRdb to the late 2010s). Library method: the immunoSEQ multiplex PCR assay. For the multiplex PCR, a mixture combining 60 forward primers for TCR Vbeta segments and 13 reverse primers for TCR Jbeta segments was used. This immuneACCESS table, as held by TCRdb, lists in-frame sequences with V and J called but not all clones. Of the missing ones, under half trace to an unresolved V gene in checked studies; the others have no known cause. This sample lists almost 200,000 clones; roughly 72% were detected once. Under 2% of the sample lies in the top ten. Material for sequencing was PBMCs. All receptors come from a man aged 30 to 39 in good health and CMV-seronegative.

DNA of the CDR3: TGTGCCATCCGGCCCGTTAGCGGGAGCTCCTACGAGCAGTACTTC. It encodes CAIRPVSGSSYEQYF. The J gene is TRBJ2-7, the V gene TRBV10-3; 9 bases agree with TRBD2. Germline assignment: CDR1 ENHRY and CDR2 SYGVKD. The CDR3 extends over 15 amino acids. V shed 8 bases, J shed 0 bases, and the junction held 8 bases outside the gene matches.

The chain is built from TRBV11-2 and TRBJ2-1; 13 bases are shared with TRBD2. V shed 7 bases, J shed 2 bases, and the junction held 14 bases outside the gene matches. Germline CDR1 and CDR2: SGHAT and FQNNGV. This CDR3 has 19 amino acids. This CDR3 is CASTLRTSGGSWAYNEQFF. Here the CDR3 DNA reads TGTGCCAGCACCCTTCGGACTAGCGGGGGCTCCTGGGCCTACAATGAGCAGTTCTTC.

This clone turned up a few times. The chain uses TRBV9 and TRBJ2-7; TRBD2 is a possible D gene (6 bases). Trimming cost V 0 bases and J 3 bases, with 10 bases left between them. Germline V CDR1 and CDR2: SGDLS, YYNGEE. The CDR3 is 14 amino acids. The CDR3 spells CASSVEEGLYEQYF. The CDR3 nucleotides are TGTGCCAGCAGCGTAGAGGAGGGGCTCTACGAGCAGTACTTC. Drawing the rest from reference TRBV9 and TRBJ2-7, the complete variable domain is DSGVTQTPKHLITATGQRVTLRCSPRSGDLSVYWYQQSLDQGLQFLIQYYNGEERAKGNILERFSAQQFPDLHSELNLSSLELGDSALYFCASSVEEGLYEQYFGPGTRLTVT.

This rearrangement joins TRBV7-2 to TRBJ2-7; D gene unclear. Per germline, CDR1 SGHTA and CDR2 FQGNSA. The CDR3 contains 14 residues. With 0 bases removed from V and 3 bases from J, the gap between germline ends came to 9 bases. The CDR3 sequence: CASSLAQTYYEQYF. CDR3 DNA sequence: TGTGCCAGCAGCTTAGCGCAGACTTACTACGAGCAGTACTTC.

The chain combines TRBV7-9 with TRBJ1-2; 7 nucleotides align to TRBD1. The CDR3 is 15 amino acids. Germline lookup yields CDR1 SEHNR and CDR2 FQNEAQ (reference sequence). The trim removed 3 bases at V and 5 bases at J, leaving 9 bases unmatched. CDR3 amino acids: CASSFSSTGNYGYTF. For the CDR3, the DNA is TGTGCCAGCAGCTTCTCTTCGACAGGGAATTATGGCTACACCTTC.

The DNA for the CDR3 is TGTGCCAGCAGTGACCTCGGGGGTTTGCAGTACTTC. Protein sequence: CASSDLGGLQYF. V gene TRBV9 combines with J gene TRBJ2-7; perhaps TRBD2 as D (6 bases). The CDR3 length is 12 residues. The V gene lost 5 bases and the J gene lost 9 bases, with 15 bases spanning the gap. Germline CDR1 SGDLS, CDR2 YYNGEE.

The rearrangement joins TRBV6-1 to TRBJ1-2; no firm D call. The CDR3 runs to 14 residues. Deletions cut 6 bases from V and 6 bases from J, with 17 bases between. Looked up from germline, CDR1 is MNHNS and CDR2 is SASEGT. The CDR3 nucleotides are TGTGCCAGCAGCCACCCCGGCGGTAGTAATGGCTACACCTTC. Protein: CASSHPGGSNGYTF.

The chain uses TRBV7-9 and TRBJ2-3; 13 positions match TRBD2. This CDR3 spans 18 amino acids. The germline gives CDR1 SEHNR, CDR2 FQNEAQ (reference sequence). The ends lost 2 bases at V and 3 bases at J; junction bases unmatched: 8. CDR3 DNA sequence: TGTGCCAGCAGCTTAAGGACTAGCGGGAGAATGGGAACAGATACGCAGTATTTT. This translates into CASSLRTSGRMGTDTQYF. Looking up the rest from reference TRBV7-9 and TRBJ2-3 gives the full variable domain: DTGVSQNPRHKITKRGQNVTFRCDPISEHNRLYWYRQTLGQGPEFLTYFQNEAQLEKSRLLSDRFSAERPKGSFSTLEIQRTEQGDSAMYLCASSLRTSGRMGTDTQYFGPGTRLTVL.

This clone was counted only a few times. The rearrangement links TRBV10-2 to TRBJ2-5; 7 nucleotides match TRBD1. The DNA end is a closer match to TRBJ2-7, so the J assignment may be wrong. CDR3 length: 14 residues. Looked up from germline, CDR1 is WSHSY and CDR2 is SAAADI. For the CDR3, the DNA is TGCGCCAGCAGTGATTGGGACAGTGCCTACGAGCAGTACTTC. It codes for CASSDWDSAYEQYF.

The chain couples TRBV11-2 to TRBJ2-5; 8 bases align to TRBD1. V was clipped by 5 bases and J by 6 bases; unmatched bases: 11. CDR3 length: 15 amino acids. CDR1 and CDR2 (germline): SGHAT, FQNNGV. The CDR3 region is CASSHEPGGAKTQYF. In DNA, the CDR3 is TGTGCCAGCAGCCACGAGCCAGGGGGCGCGAAGACCCAGTACTTC. The whole variable domain, remainder taken from reference TRBV11-2 and TRBJ2-5, is EAGVAQSPRYKIIEKRQSVAFWCNPISGHATLYWYQQILGQGPKLLIQFQNNGVVDDSQLPKDRFSAERLKGVDSTLKIQPAKLEDSAVYLCASSHEPGGAKTQYFGPGTRLLVL.

CDR3 nucleotide sequence: TGTGCCAGCAGTCGGGACAGGAGCTCTGGAAACACCATATATTTT. Its translation: CASSRDRSSGNTIYF. The gene calls are TRBV6-6 and TRBJ1-3, with 8 bases aligning to TRBD1. The V gene's germline CDR1 is MNHNY and CDR2 SVGAGI (reference sequence). J lost 0 bases, V lost 5 bases, and 3 bases had no gene match. This CDR3 has 15 residues.

V gene TRBV7-3 combines with J gene TRBJ2-3, with 11 bases that match TRBD2. J lost 9 bases, V lost 5 bases, and 10 bases had no gene match. The CDR3 consists of 15 residues. Germline values: CDR1 SGHTA, CDR2 FQGTGA. CDR3 region: CASSQMGLAGGTQYF. The CDR3 nucleotides are TGTGCCAGCAGCCAAATGGGGCTAGCGGGAGGAACGCAGTATTTT.

The V call is TRBV6-6, the J call TRBJ2-3; a weak D match, TRBD1 (6 bases). Germline-derived CDR1 and CDR2 are MNHNY and SVGAGI (reference sequence). CDR3 length: 14 amino acids. V was pared by 5 bases and J by 0 bases, with 9 bases between. CDR3: CASSRQVSTDTQYF. In DNA, the CDR3 is TGTGCCAGCAGTAGACAGGTTAGCACAGATACGCAGTATTTT.

The gene calls are TRBV5-1 and TRBJ2-1; TRBD2 matches at 11 bases. CDR3 length: 18 amino acids. Germline CDR1 and CDR2: SGHRS and YFSETQ. With V trimmed by 0 bases and J by 6 bases, 11 bases remained unmatched. This CDR3 is CASSLADSSLAGGNEQFF. Written as DNA, the CDR3 is TGCGCCAGCAGCTTGGCCGATTCGAGTCTAGCGGGAGGCAATGAGCAGTTCTTC.

The gene calls are TRBV19 and TRBJ1-5; D might be TRBD1 (6 bases). Trimming stripped 6 bases from V and 5 bases from J, with 14 bases between. Germline V gene sequence: CDR1 LNHDA, CDR2 SQIVND (reference sequence). This CDR3 is 14 amino acids long. The CDR3, as DNA: TGTGCCAGTAGGAAACAGGGACGGGATCAGCCCCAGCATTTT. This codes for CASRKQGRDQPQHF. Full variable domain (rest looked up from reference TRBV19 and TRBJ1-5): DGGITQSPKYLFRKEGQNVTLSCEQNLNHDAMYWYRQDPGQGLRLIYYSQIVNDFQKGDIAEGYSVSREKKESFPLTVTSAQKNPTAFYLCASRKQGRDQPQHFGDGTRLSIL.

This chain uses TRBV7-3 with TRBJ1-2, with 8 bases aligning to TRBD1. This CDR3 has 19 amino acids. Germline CDR1 SGHTA, CDR2 FQGTGA. The trim removed 5 bases at V and 0 bases at J, leaving 17 bases unmatched. CDR3 residues: CASSVRRGQGESPNYGYTF. Written as DNA, the CDR3 is TGTGCCAGCAGCGTAAGACGCGGACAGGGCGAATCCCCTAACTATGGCTACACCTTC.

This sequence joins TRBV28 and TRBJ2-7, with 8 bases fitting TRBD1. The V segment lost 6 bases and the J segment 3 bases; nucleotides outside the gene matches: 10. This CDR3 has 15 amino acids. In germline, CDR1 is MDHEN, CDR2 SYDVKM. CDR3: CASRKRQGLNYEQYF. As DNA, the CDR3 is TGTGCCAGCAGAAAACGACAGGGGTTAAACTACGAGCAGTACTTC.

CDR3 DNA sequence: TGTGCCAGCTCACCAGGAAGTACAAAGACACAGACCCAGTACTTC. Protein: CASSPGSTKTQTQYF. This sequence joins TRBV18 and TRBJ2-5; no clear D. Germline V gene lookup returns CDR1 KGHSH and CDR2 LQKENI. V lost 2 bases and J lost 6, with 16 bases in between. The CDR3 spans 15 residues.

The chain employs TRBV27 and TRBJ2-7; TRBD1 matches 12 bases. The CDR3 has 14 residues. Germline lookup yields CDR1 MNHEY and CDR2 SMNVEV (reference sequence). The V and J ends lost 8 bases and 6 bases, in that order; junction bases with no gene match: 8. In nucleotides, the CDR3 is TGTGCCAGCGGCTACGGGACAGGGGGCTTCGAGCAGTACTTC. The encoded protein is CASGYGTGGFEQYF.

The rearrangement joins TRBV5-4 to TRBJ1-3; 9 bases match TRBD1. The CDR3 length is 15 residues. V dropped 0 bases and J dropped 5; count of bases not matched to a gene: 3. CDR1 SGHNT and CDR2 YYREEE come from the germline V gene (reference sequence). The CDR3 region has the DNA TGTGCCAGCAGCTTGGGCGACAGGGGGAGAAACACCATATATTTT. It translates to CASSLGDRGRNTIYF.

V is TRBV6-1 and J is TRBJ1-2; a possible D gene is TRBD1 (5 bases). Deletions cut 3 bases from V and 1 base from J, with 12 bases between. CDR3 length: 15 amino acids. CDR1 and CDR2 (germline): MNHNS, SASEGT. The CDR3 protein is CASSDRDSRNYGYTF. CDR3 nucleotide sequence: TGTGCCAGCAGTGACCGGGACTCTCGTAACTATGGCTACACCTTC.

This rearrangement joins TRBV5-4 to TRBJ2-1; TRBD2 is a possible D gene (6 bases). The CDR3 has 13 residues. Germline V gene data show CDR1 as SGHNT and CDR2 as YYREEE (reference sequence). V was clipped by 0 bases and J by 10 bases, with 11 bases between them. As DNA, the CDR3 is TGTGCCAGCAGCTTGGTGGCTAGCGAGGAGCAGTTCTTC. Protein: CASSLVASEEQFF.

The CDR3 loop is CASSVDSNEQFF. CDR3 bases: TGTGCCAGCAGCGTAGACAGCAATGAGCAGTTCTTC. The genes are TRBV9 and TRBJ2-1; D is unclear. V was shortened by 0 bases and J by 6 bases, with 4 bases between the two germline ends. CDR1 is SGDLS and CDR2 is YYNGEE in the germline V gene. The CDR3 extends over 12 amino acids.

This clone was counted between two and nine times. V is TRBV6-6 and J is TRBJ2-5; D is ambiguous. With 5 bases removed from V and 3 bases from J, the gap between germline ends came to 10 bases. This CDR3 is 13 amino acids long. The V gene's germline CDR1 is MNHNY and CDR2 SVGAGI (reference sequence). The CDR3 here is CASSPFGEETQYF. The DNA for the CDR3 is TGTGCCAGCAGTCCTTTCGGAGAAGAGACCCAGTACTTC.

V and J are TRBV7-9 and TRBJ2-1; 11 bases are shared with TRBD2. CDR3 size: 17 residues. The germline gives CDR1 SEHNR, CDR2 FQNEAQ (reference sequence). V trimming: 4 bases; J trimming: 2 bases; junction bases outside the gene matches: 7. The CDR3 sequence is CASSSTSGRGPYNEQFF. DNA for the CDR3: TGTGCCAGCAGCTCAACTAGCGGGAGAGGGCCCTACAATGAGCAGTTCTTC.

This chain uses TRBV28 with TRBJ1-2; TRBD1 agrees at 7 bases. Germline V gene sequence: CDR1 MDHEN, CDR2 SYDVKM. The CDR3 covers 15 residues. The ends lost 6 bases at V and 7 bases at J; junction bases unmatched: 14. The CDR3 nucleotides read TGTGCCAGCAGCCCCCTGCGACAGGGTCGGGGTGGCTACACCTTC. It yields the protein CASSPLRQGRGGYTF.

CDR3 protein: CASSKEGGTDTQYF. The CDR3 nucleotides are TGTGCCAGCAGCAAGGAGGGCGGCACAGATACGCAGTATTTT. V and J are TRBV6-4 and TRBJ2-3; D is perhaps TRBD2 (6 bases). The V end was cut by 6 bases, the J end by 1 base, with 11 bases between. The CDR3 is made up of 14 amino acids. Germline V gene sequence: CDR1 MRHNA, CDR2 SNTAGT.

The V gene is TRBV5-4, the J gene TRBJ2-7; 8 bases fit TRBD2. The CDR3 consists of 17 residues. Trimming at V came to 3 bases and at J to 8 bases, leaving 19 bases not matched to a gene. Germline V CDR1 and CDR2: SGHNT, YYREEE (reference sequence). CDR3 nucleotide sequence: TGTGCCAGCAGCTCCCGACAAACCGGGACTAGAACTGTCAAGCAGTACTTC. Translating gives CASSSRQTGTRTVKQYF.

The chain employs TRBV5-8 and TRBJ2-2; D not resolved. The CDR3 has 13 residues. Germline V gene data show CDR1 as SGHTS and CDR2 as YDEGEE. V lost 0 bases and J lost 6, with 6 bases in between. CDR3 amino acids: CASSLEAPGELFF. The DNA of the CDR3 is TGTGCCAGCAGCTTGGAAGCGCCCGGGGAGCTGTTTTTT.

The chain joins TRBV19 to TRBJ1-1; D is ambiguous. V lost 5 bases and J lost 4, with 5 bases in between. Germline V lookup: CDR1 LNHDA, CDR2 SQIVND (reference sequence). The CDR3 is 11 amino acids. The CDR3 reads CASSPGTEAFF. The CDR3 nucleotides are TGTGCCAGTAGTCCGGGCACTGAAGCTTTCTTT.

This sequence joins TRBV27 and TRBJ2-1; unclear D gene. Looked up from germline, CDR1 is MNHEY and CDR2 is SMNVEV (reference sequence). CDR3 length: 13 residues. The germline V and J ends were trimmed by 4 bases and 3 bases, with 7 bases remaining between them. The CDR3 nucleotides read TGTGCCAGCAGTTACAAGCGCTACAATGAGCAGTTCTTC. Residues: CASSYKRYNEQFF.